This entry is about one TCR beta chain. Its antigen is not identified. This sample is part of a study of Tregs in tolerant kidney transplant recipients. Findings of the study overall: Activated donor B cell expansion appeared to reveal the most relevant donor-specific TCRbeta repertoire. Few patients were studied, so findings need validation in larger groups.

The data were produced by immunoSEQ multiplex PCR, yet TCRdb's version contains in-frame clones alone and is incomplete. The data contain about 240,000 clones, roughly 80% of them singletons. The V end lost 1 base, the J end lost 0 bases, and 7 bases lay between the germline ends. Germline V gives CDR1 SGHRS, CDR2 YFSETQ. CDR3 length: 15 residues. Thawed PBMCs were FACS-sorted into unstimulated CD4+CD25+CD127- regulatory T cells, CD4+CD25- non-regulatory cells, CD4 and CD8 cells. The receptor was derived from a human donor in good health. Sequenced input: CD4+ T cells from blood. This chain connects TRBV5-1 to TRBJ1-4; D is unclear. The DNA for the CDR3 is TGCGCCAGCAGCTTGACGCCTGCAACTAATGAAAAACTGTTTTTT. It specifies CASSLTPATNEKLFF.